This TCR beta chain was retrieved from a study of T cell repertoires in cytomegalovirus infection. This clonotype has at least ten counts. The J segment lost 2 bases and the V segment lost 4 bases, leaving 6 bases of the junction unmatched. This CDR3 region has 16 residues. Germline CDR1 and CDR2: SGHVS and FQNEAQ. TCRdb passed the reads through MiXCR, listing each CDR3 protein once. Of approximately 500,000 distinct CDR3 sequences in the sample, 16% are singletons; the top ten hold 24%. Sequenced sample: CD8+ T cells from PBMCs. The source is a human donor in good health (CMV status not recorded). Some clones in this sample may be carry-over from other donors' samples. The gene calls are TRBV7-8 and TRBJ2-7; 12 nucleotides match TRBD2. Written as DNA, the CDR3 is TGTGCCAGCAGCTCAGGGGCTAGCGGGGGGGCCTACGAGCAGTACTTC. It is translated as CASSSGASGGAYEQYF.